This T cell receptor (beta chain) originates from a study of CD8+ T cells in alopecia areata. This clone was observed a few times. Its antigen is unknown. Patients with alopecia areata provided lesional scalp punch biopsies as well as peripheral blood. Study-wide points: Scalp samples also contribute reads from the resident alphabeta T cells found in normal skin. The study found TCR sharing across patients less clear than in mice, possibly for HLA reasons.

The J segment lost 3 bases and the V segment lost 1 base, leaving 0 bases of the junction unmatched. The CDR3 loop spans 14 amino acids. In each case, RNA was isolated and then reverse transcribed into cDNA as the sequencing template. Assay: immunoSEQ multiplex PCR; the TCRdb copy retains only in-frame clones and omits some. This sample yields about 150,000 clones, of which around three fifths are seen a single time; roughly 6.7% belongs to the top ten. The clonotype comes from a human donor with alopecia areata. The starting material was CD4+ T cells sorted from blood, obtained at week 0. The chain uses TRBV23-1 and TRBJ2-5, with 9 bases matching TRBD1. TRBV23-1 is known as an ORF, though its function is uncertain. This CDR3 is CASSQWTGEETQYF. The CDR3 bases are TGCGCCAGCAGTCAATGGACAGGGGAAGAGACCCAGTACTTC.